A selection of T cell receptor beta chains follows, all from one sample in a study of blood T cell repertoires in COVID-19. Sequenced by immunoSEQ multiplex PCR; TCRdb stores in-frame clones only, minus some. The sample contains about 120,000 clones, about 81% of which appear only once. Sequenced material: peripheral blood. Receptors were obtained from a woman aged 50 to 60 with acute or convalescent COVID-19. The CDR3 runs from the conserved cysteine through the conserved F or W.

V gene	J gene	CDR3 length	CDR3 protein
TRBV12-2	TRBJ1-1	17	CASRFVDWGPRNTEAFF
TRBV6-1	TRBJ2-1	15	CASSRSGDRGNEQFF
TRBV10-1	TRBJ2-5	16	CASYPNSDRFQETQYF
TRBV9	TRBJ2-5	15	CASSAPGTSMKTQYF
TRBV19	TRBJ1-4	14	CASSVGGGNEKLFF
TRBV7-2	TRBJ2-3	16	CASSLKDRVIADTQYF
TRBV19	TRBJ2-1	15	CASSSDRGVYNEQFF
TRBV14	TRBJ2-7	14	CASSQDFSPYEQYF
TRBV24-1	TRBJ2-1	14	CATSDSLSYNEQFF
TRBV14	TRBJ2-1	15	CASSPGLAGVVEQFF
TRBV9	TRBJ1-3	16	CASSPSSAGSGNTIYF
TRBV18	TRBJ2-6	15	CASSLYASGANVLTF
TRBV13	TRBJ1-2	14	CASSSTDRGGGYTF
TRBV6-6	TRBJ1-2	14	CASSATWDSYGYTF
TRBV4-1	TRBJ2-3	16	CASSPGLAGVGDTQYF
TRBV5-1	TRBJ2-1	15	CASSLSPSGWNEQFF
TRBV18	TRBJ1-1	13	CASSPAGYTEAFF
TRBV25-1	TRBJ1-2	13	CASSVAANYGYTF
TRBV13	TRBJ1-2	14	CASSLKTGNYGYTF
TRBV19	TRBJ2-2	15	CASSIFGGDTGELFF
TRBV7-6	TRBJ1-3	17	CASSLEGHPVRGNTIYF
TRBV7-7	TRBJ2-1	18	CASSLELAGASSYNEQFF
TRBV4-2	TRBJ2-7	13	CASSQTTGYEQYF
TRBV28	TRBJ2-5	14	CASQKGQRQETQYF
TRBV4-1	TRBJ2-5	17	CASSQLGQGFAGETQYF
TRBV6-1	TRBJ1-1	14	CASSDPNMNTEAFF
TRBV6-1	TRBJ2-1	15	CASSENAGTYNEQFF
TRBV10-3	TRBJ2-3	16	CAINRGEAADTDTQYF
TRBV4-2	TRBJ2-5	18	CASSQGRGASGLQETQYF
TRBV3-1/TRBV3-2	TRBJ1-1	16	CASSQGRKVGGTEAFF
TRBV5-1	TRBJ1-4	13	CASSLDGNEKLFF
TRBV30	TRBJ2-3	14	CAWSLAGGPGTQYF
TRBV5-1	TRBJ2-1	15	CASSSAGGSYNEQFF
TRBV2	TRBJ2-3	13	CASKVLVSDTQYF
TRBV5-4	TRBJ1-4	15	CASSSTGTANEKLFF
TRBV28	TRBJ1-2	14	CASSLAGQNYGYTF
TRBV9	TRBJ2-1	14	CASSVAGGIDEQFF
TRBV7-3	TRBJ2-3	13	CASSSPSTDTQYF
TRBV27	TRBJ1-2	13	CASSLAENYGYTF
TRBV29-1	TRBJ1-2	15	CSAAFRQGPNYGYTF
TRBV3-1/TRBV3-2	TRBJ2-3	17	CASSKGTSGGARDTQYF
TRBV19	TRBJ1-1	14	CASSPPGLSTEAFF
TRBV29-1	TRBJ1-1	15	CSVEDRTGGDAEAFF
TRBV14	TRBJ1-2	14	CASSYRQGLDGYTF
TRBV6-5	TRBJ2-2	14	CPGTGGAGTGELFF